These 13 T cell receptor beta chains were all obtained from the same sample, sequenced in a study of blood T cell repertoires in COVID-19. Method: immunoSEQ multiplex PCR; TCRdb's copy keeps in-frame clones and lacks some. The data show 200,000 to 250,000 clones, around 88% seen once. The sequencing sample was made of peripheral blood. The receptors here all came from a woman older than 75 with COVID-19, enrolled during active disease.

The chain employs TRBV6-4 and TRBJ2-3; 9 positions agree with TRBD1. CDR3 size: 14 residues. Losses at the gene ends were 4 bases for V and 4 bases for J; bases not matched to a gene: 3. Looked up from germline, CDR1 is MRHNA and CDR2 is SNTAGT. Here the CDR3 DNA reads TGTGCCAGCAGTGCGACAGGGGGGGCAGATACGCAGTATTTT. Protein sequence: CASSATGGADTQYF.

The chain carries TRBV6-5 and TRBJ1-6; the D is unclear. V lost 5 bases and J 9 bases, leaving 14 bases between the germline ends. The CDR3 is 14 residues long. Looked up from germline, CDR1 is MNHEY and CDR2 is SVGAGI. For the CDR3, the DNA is TGTGCCAGCAGTCCCTACGGGGAGGCTTCACCCCTCCACTTT. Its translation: CASSPYGEASPLHF.

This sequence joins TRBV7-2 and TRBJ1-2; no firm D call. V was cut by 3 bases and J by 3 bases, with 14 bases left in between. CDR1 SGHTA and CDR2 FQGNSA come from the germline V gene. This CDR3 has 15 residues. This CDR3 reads CASSFKVAGYYGYTF. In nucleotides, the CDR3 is TGTGCCAGCAGCTTTAAGGTAGCCGGCTACTATGGCTACACCTTC.

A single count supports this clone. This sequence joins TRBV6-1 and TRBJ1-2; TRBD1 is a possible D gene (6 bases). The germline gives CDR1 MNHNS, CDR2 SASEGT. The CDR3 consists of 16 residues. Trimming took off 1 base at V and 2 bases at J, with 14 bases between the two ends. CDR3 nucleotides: TGTGCCAGCAGTGAAGGGGGAAACAGGGACAACTATGGCTACACCTTC. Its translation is CASSEGGNRDNYGYTF.

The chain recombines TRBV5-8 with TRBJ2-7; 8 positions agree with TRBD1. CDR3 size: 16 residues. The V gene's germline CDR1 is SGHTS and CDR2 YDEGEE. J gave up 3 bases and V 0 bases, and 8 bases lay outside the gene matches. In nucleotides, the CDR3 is TGTGCCAGCAGCTTGGATGGGACAGGCTACAACTACGAGCAGTACGTC. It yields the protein CASSLDGTGYNYEQYV.

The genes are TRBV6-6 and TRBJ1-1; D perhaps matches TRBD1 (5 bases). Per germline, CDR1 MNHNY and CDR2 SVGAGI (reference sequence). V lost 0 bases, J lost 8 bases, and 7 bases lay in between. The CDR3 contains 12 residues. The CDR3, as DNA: TGTGCCAGCAGTTACTCCAACAGGGAAGCTTTCTTT. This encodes CASSYSNREAFF.

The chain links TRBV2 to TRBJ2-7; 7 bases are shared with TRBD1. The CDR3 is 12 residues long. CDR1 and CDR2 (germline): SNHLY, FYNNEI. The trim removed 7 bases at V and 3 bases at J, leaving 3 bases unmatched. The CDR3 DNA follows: TGTGCCAGCAACCGGGACAGCTACGAGCAGTACGTC. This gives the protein CASNRDSYEQYV.

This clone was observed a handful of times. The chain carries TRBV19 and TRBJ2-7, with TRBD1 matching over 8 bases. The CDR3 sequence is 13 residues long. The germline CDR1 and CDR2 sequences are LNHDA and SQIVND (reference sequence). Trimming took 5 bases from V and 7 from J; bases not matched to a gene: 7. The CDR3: CASSFRTGREQYF. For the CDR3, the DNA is TGTGCCAGTAGTTTCCGGACAGGGAGGGAGCAGTACTTC.

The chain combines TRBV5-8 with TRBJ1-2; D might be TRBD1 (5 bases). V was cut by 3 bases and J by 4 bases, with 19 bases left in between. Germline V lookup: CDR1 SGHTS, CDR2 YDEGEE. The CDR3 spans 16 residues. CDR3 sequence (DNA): TGTGCCAGCAGCTCGGCCGGGGGGGGTTTACTCTATGGCTACACCTTC. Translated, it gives CASSSAGGGLLYGYTF.

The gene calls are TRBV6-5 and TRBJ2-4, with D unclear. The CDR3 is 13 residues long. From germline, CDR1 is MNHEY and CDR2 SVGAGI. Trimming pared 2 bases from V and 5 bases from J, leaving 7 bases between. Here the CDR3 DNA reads TGTGCCAGCAGTTACGGGCCTGAAAACATTCAGTACTTC. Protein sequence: CASSYGPENIQYF.

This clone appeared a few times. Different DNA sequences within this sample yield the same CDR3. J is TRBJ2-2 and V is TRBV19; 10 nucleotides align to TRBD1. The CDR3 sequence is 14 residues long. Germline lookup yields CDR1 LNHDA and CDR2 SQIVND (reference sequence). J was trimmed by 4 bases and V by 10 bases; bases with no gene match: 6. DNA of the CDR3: TGTGCCACCAGGGGACAGGGGACCACCGGGGAGCTGTTTTTT. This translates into CATRGQGTTGELFF.

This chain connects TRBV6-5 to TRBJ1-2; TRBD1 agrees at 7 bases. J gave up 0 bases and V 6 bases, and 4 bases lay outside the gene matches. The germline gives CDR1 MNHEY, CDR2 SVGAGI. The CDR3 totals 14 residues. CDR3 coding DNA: TGTGCCAGCAGCATCGGGACAGCTAACTATGGCTACACCTTC. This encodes CASSIGTANYGYTF.

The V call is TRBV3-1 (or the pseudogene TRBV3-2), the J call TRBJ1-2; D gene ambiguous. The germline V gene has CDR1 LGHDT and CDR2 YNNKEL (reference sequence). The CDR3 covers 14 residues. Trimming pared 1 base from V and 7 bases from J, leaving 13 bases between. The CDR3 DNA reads TGTGCCAGCAGCCAAGTCACCGGAGGGAGTGGCTACACCTTC. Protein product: CASSQVTGGSGYTF.